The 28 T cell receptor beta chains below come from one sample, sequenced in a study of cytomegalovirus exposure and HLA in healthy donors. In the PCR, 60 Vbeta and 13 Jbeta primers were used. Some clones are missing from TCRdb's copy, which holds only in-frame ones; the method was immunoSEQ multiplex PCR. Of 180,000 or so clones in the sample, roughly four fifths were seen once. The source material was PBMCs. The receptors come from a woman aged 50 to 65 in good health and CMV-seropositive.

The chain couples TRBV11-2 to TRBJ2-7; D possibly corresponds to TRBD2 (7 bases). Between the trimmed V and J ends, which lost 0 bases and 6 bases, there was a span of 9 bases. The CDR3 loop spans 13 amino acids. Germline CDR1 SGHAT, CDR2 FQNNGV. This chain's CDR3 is CASSLDGGREQYF. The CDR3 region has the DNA TGTGCCAGCAGCTTAGACGGGGGGCGCGAGCAGTACTTC.

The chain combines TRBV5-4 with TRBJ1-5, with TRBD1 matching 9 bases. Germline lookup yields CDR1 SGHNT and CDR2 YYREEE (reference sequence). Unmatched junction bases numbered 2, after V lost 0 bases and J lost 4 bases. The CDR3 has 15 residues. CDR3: CASSLGGTGNQPQHF. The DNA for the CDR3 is TGTGCCAGCAGCTTGGGTGGGACAGGGAATCAGCCCCAGCATTTT.

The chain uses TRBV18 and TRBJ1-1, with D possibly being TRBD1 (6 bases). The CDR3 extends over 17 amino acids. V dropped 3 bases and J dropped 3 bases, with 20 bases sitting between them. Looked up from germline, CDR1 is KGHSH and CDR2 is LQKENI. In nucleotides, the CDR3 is TGTGCCAGCTCACCCCCGGGACAAACTGTGGGGTACACTGAAGCTTTCTTT. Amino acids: CASSPPGQTVGYTEAFF.

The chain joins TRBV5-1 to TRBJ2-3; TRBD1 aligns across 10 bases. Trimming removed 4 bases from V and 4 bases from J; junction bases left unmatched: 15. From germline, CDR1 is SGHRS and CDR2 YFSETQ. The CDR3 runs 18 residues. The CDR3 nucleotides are TGCGCCAGCAGCCCAAACCCAAAGACAGGGGGCGCAGCAGATACGCAGTATTTT. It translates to CASSPNPKTGGAADTQYF. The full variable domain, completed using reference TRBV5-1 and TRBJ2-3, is KAGVTQTPRYLIKTRGQQVTLSCSPISGHRSVSWYQQTPGQGLQFLFEYFSETQRNKGNFPGRFSGRQFSNSRSEMNVSTLELGDSALYLCASSPNPKTGGAADTQYFGPGTRLTVL.

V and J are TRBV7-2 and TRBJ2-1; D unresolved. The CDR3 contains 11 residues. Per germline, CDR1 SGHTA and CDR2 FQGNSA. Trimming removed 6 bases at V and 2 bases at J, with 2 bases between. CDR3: CASSTYNEQFF. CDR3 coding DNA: TGTGCCAGCAGTACCTACAATGAGCAGTTCTTC.

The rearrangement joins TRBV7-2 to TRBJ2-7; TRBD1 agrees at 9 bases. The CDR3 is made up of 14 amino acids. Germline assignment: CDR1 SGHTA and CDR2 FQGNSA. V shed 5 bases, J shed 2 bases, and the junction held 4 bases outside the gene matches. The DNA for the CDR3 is TGTGCCAGCAGCACGGGACAGGGCGCCTACGAGCAGTACTTC. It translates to CASSTGQGAYEQYF.

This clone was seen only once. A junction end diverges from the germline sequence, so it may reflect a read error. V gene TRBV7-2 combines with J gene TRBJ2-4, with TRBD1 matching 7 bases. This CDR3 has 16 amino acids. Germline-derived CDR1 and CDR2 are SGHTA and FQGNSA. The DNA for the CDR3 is TGTGCCAGCAGCTTAGGGCCGGACAGGCCTCAAAACAGTCAGTACTTC. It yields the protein CASSLGPDRPQNSQYF.

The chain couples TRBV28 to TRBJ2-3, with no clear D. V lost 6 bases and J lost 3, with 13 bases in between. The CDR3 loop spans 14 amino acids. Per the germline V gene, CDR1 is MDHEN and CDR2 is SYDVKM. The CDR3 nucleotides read TGTGCCAGCAGCGAACCCTCGCGTACAGATACGCAGTATTTT. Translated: CASSEPSRTDTQYF.

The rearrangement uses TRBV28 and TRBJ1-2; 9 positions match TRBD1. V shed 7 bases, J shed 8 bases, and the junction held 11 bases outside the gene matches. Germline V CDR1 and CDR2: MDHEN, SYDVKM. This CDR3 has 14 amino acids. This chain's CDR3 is CASTSDRGPVGYTF. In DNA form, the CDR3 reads TGTGCCAGCACCTCGGACAGGGGCCCGGTCGGCTACACCTTC.

In nucleotides, the CDR3 is TGTGCCAGCAGTGGGCGGGGACTAGCGTTGAGGGGGGCCAACGTCCTGACTTTC. Residues: CASSGRGLALRGANVLTF. The chain uses TRBV6-1 and TRBJ2-6, with TRBD2 identical over 10 bases. The CDR3 is made up of 18 amino acids. The germline gives CDR1 MNHNS, CDR2 SASEGT. Unmatched junction bases numbered 10, after V lost 4 bases and J lost 4 bases.

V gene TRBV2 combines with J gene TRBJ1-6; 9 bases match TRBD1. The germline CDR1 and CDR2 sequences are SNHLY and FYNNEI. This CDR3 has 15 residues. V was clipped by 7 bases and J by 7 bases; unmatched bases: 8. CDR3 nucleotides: TGTGCCAGCACCCGACAGGGGGAGGTGAATTCACCCCTCCACTTT. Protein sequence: CASTRQGEVNSPLHF.

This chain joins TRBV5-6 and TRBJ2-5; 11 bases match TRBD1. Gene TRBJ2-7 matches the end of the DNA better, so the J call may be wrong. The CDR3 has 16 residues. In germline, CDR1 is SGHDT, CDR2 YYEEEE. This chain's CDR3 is CASSLGAGTGGYEQYF. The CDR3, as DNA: TGTGCCAGCAGCTTGGGGGCCGGGACAGGGGGATACGAGCAGTACTTC.

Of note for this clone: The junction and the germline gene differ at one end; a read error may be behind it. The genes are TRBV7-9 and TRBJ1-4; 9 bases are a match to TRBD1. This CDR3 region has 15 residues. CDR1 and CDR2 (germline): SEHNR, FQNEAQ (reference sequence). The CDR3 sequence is CSSSLVPDRGRELFF. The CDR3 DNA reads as TGTTCCAGCAGCTTAGTTCCGGACAGGGGTAGAGAACTGTTTTTT.

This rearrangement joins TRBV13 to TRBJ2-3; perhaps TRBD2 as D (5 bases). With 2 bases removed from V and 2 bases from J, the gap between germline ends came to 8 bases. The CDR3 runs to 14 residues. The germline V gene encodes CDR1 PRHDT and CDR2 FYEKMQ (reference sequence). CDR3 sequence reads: CASSLLANTDTQYF. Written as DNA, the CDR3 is TGTGCCAGCAGCTTACTAGCAAACACAGATACGCAGTATTTT.

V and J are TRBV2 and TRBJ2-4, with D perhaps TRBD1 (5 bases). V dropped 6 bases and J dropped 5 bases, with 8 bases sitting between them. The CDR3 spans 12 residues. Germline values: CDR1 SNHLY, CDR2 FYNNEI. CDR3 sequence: CASRDNENIQYF. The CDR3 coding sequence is TGTGCCAGCAGGGACAATGAAAACATTCAGTACTTC.

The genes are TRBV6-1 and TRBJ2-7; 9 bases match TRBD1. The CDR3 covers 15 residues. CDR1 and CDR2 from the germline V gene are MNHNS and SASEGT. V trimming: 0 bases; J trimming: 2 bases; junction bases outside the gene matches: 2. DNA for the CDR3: TGTGCCAGCAGTGAAGCCGGGACAGGGCCCTACGAGCAGTACTTC. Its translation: CASSEAGTGPYEQYF.

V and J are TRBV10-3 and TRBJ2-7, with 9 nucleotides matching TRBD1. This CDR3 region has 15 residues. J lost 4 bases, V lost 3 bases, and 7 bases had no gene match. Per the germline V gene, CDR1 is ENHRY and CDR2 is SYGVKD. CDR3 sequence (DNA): TGTGCCATCAGTGACTCGGGACAGGGAATATACGAGCAGTACTTC. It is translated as CAISDSGQGIYEQYF.

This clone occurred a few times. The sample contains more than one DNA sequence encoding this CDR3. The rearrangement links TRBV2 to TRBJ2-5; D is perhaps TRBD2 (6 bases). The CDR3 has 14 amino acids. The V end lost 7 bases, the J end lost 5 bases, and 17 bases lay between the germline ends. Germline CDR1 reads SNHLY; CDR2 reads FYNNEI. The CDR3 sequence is CASIIRNGGETQYF. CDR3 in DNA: TGTGCCAGCATCATCAGAAACGGAGGGGAGACCCAGTACTTC.

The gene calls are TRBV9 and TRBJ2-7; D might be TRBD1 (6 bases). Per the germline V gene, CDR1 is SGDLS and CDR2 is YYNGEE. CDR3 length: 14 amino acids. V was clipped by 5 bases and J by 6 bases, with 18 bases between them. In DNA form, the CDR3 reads TGTGCCAGCAGGAACAGGGATTTGAAGGGCGAGCAGTACTTC. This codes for CASRNRDLKGEQYF.

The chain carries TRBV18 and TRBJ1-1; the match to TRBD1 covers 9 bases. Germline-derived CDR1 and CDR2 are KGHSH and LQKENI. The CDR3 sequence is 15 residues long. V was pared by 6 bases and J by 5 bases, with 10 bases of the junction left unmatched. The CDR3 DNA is TGTGCCAGCTCGCGCGGACAGGGGAGAGCAACTGAAGCTTTCTTT. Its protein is CASSRGQGRATEAFF.

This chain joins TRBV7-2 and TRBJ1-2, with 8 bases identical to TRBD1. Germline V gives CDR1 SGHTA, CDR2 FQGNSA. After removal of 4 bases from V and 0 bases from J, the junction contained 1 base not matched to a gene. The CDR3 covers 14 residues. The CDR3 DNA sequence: TGTGCCAGCAGCTACAGGGGGACTAACTATGGCTACACCTTC. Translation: CASSYRGTNYGYTF.

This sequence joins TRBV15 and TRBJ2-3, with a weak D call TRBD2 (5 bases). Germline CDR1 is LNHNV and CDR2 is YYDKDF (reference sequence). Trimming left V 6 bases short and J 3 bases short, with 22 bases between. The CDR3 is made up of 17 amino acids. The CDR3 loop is CATSPRRSGLGTDTQYF. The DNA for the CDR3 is TGTGCCACCAGTCCGAGGAGAAGCGGTCTCGGAACAGATACGCAGTATTTT.

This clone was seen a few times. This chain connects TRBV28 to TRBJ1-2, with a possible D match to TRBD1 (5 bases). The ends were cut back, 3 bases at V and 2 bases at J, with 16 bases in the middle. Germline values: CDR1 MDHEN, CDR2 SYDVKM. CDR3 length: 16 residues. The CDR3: CASSFQGLTFNYGYTF. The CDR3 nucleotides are TGTGCCAGCAGTTTTCAGGGTCTCACCTTCAACTATGGCTACACCTTC.

The chain's CDR3 is CASSEQGGATNEKLFF. In DNA form, the CDR3 reads TGTGCCAGCAGTGAACAGGGGGGAGCAACTAATGAAAAACTGTTTTTT. V gene TRBV6-1 combines with J gene TRBJ1-4, with 7 bases aligning to TRBD1. The CDR3 sequence is 16 residues long. The germline CDR1 and CDR2 sequences are MNHNS and SASEGT. The V segment lost 2 bases and the J segment 0 bases; nucleotides outside the gene matches: 3.

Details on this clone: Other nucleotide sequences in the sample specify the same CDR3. Here the CDR3 DNA reads TGTGCCAGCAGCTTAGTCTTGAACACTGAAGCTTTCTTT. This gives the protein CASSLVLNTEAFF. The chain is built from TRBV7-9 and TRBJ1-1; D is undetermined. There are 13 residues in the CDR3. The germline V gene has CDR1 SEHNR and CDR2 FQNEAQ (reference sequence). V shed 1 base and J shed 0 bases, with 3 bases lying between them. Using reference TRBV7-9 and TRBJ1-1 for the parts outside the CDR3, the full variable domain is DTGVSQNPRHKITKRGQNVTFRCDPISEHNRLYWYRQTLGQGPEFLTYFQNEAQLEKSRLLSDRFSAERPKGSFSTLEIQRTEQGDSAMYLCASSLVLNTEAFFGQGTRLTVV.

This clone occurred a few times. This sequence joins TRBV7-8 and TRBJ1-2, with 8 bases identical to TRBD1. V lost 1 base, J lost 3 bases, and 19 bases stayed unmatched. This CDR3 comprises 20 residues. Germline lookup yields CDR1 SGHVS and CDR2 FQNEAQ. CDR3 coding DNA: TGTGCCAGCAGCTTAGTGGTCAGGGGGCGAGTTGACGCCGCCGACTATGGCTACACCTTC. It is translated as CASSLVVRGRVDAADYGYTF.

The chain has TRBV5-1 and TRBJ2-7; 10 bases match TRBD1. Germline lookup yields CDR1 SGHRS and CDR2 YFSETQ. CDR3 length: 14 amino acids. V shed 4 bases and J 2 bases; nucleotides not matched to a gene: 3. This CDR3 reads CASSQTGGPYEQYF. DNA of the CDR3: TGCGCCAGCAGCCAGACAGGGGGCCCCTACGAGCAGTACTTC.

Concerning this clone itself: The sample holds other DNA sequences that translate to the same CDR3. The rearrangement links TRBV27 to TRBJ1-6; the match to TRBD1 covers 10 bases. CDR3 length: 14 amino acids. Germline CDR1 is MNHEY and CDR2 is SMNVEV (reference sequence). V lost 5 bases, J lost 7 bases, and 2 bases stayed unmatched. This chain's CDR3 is CASSRDRGNSPLHF. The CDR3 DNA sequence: TGTGCCAGCAGTCGGGACAGGGGAAATTCACCCCTCCACTTT.